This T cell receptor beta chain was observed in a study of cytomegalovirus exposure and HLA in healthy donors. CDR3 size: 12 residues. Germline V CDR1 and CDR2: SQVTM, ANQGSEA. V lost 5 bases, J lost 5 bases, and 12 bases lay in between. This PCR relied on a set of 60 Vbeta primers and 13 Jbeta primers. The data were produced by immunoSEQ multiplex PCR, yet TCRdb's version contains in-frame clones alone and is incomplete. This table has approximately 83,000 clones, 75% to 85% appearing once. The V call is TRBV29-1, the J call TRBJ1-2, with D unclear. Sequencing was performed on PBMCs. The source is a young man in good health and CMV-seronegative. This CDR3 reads CSVTSGVYGYTF. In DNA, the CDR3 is TGCAGCGTTACAAGCGGAGTGTATGGCTACACCTTC.